This TCR beta chain derives from a study of identical twins. This clonotype was counted a few times. CDR1 and CDR2 from the germline V gene are DFQATT and SNEGSKA (reference sequence). After removal of 6 bases from V and 7 bases from J, the junction contained 15 bases not matched to a gene. The CDR3 has 15 residues. Via MiXCR, TCRdb re-called the 5' RACE reads, giving one row per CDR3 protein. The sample carries 400,000 to 550,000 distinct CDR3 sequences, under 25% recorded once. The same sample was also used in a study of T cells expressing NK-cell markers.

The TCR sequence derives from a woman younger than 30 in good health. The chain carries TRBV20-1 and TRBJ2-1; 7 nucleotides align to TRBD2. Sequenced input: CD4+ T cells sorted from blood. CDR3 sequence reads: CSASRSGDLRNEQFF. The CDR3 nucleotides read TGCAGTGCAAGTCGGAGCGGGGACCTTAGGAATGAGCAGTTCTTC.